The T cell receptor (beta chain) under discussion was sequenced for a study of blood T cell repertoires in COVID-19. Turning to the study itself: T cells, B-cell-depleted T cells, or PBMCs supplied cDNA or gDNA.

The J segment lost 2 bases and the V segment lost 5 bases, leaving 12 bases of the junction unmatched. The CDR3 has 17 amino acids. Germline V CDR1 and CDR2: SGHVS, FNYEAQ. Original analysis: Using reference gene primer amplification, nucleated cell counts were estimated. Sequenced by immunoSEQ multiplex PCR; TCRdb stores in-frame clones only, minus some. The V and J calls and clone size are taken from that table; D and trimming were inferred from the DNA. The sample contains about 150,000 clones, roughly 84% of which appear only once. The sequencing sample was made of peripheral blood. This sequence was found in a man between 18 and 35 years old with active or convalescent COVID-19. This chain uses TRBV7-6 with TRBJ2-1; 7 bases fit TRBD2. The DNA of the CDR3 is TGTGCCAGCAGCCCGAGGAGTTCTAGCGGAGCCTACAATGAGCAGTTCTTC. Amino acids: CASSPRSSSGAYNEQFF.